This TCR beta chain was captured by sequencing in a study of regulatory T cells in long-lasting Graves disease. Study as a whole: The definition of persistent Graves' disease was over 5 years of antithyroid drugs with positive TSH receptor antibodies.

Concerning this clonotype: Its cognate antigen is unknown. A read error may be the cause here, since a much bigger clone is one base away.

Germline CDR1 is MNHNS and CDR2 is SASEGT. The V and J ends lost 9 bases and 1 base respectively, with 12 bases between them. The CDR3 is 13 amino acids. For TCR beta, libraries came from iRepertoire HTBI primers and Arm-PCR of CDR3 regions. Each CDR3 protein gets one entry after TCRdb re-called the multiplex PCR reads with MiXCR. This sample has approximately 500,000 distinct CDR3 sequences, with 20% to 25% found just once. General study findings and limits: Persistent patients shared 2,741 public clonotypes among themselves. Newly diagnosed patients shared fewer, at some 900. When disease was persistent, TRBV28, TRBJ1-2 and TRBJ2-5 were the favored segments.

As to time point: persistent/refractory GD, antithyroid drugs over 5 years with positive TRAb. RNA extracted from PBMCs served as the sequencing template. Into tubes containing EDTA, 8 to 9 milliliters of peripheral blood were drawn. This TCR came from a female donor with Graves disease. V usage is TRBV6-1 and J usage is TRBJ1-1, with no clear D. The sample here was peripheral blood mononuclear cells (PBMCs), taken when the disease was refractory, from a patient treated with antithyroid drugs. CDR3 sequence (DNA): TGTGCCAGTATAGAGCGTACGAACACTGAAGCTTTCTTT. Encoded protein: CASIERTNTEAFF.